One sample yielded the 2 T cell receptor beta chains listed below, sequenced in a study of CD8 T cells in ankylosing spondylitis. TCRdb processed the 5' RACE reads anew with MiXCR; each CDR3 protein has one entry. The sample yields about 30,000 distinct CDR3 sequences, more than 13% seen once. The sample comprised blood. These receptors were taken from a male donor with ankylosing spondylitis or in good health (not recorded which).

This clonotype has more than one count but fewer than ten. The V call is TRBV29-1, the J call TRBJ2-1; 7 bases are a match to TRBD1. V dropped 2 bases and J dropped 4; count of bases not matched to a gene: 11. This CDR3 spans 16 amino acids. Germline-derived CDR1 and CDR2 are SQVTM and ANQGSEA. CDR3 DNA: TGCAGCGTTGAAAGAACAGGGGCCCGTCGTTACAATGAGCAGTTCTTC. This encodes CSVERTGARRYNEQFF.

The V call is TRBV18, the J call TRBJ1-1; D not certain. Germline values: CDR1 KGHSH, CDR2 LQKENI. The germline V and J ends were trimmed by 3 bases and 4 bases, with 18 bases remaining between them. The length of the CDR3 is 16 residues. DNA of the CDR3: TGTGCCAGCTCACCGCGGAGGAGCGGTACGGCCACTGAAGCTTTCTTT. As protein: CASSPRRSGTATEAFF. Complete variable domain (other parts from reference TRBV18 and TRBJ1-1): NAGVMQNPRHLVRRRGQEARLRCSPMKGHSHVYWYRQLPEEGLKFMVYLQKENIIDESGMPKERFSAEFPKEGPSILRIQQVVRGDSAAYFCASSPRRSGTATEAFFGQGTRLTVV.